Listed here are 7 T cell receptor beta chains from one sample, sequenced in a study of cytomegalovirus exposure and HLA in healthy donors. PCR was performed using 60 Vbeta and 13 Jbeta primers. TCRdb's copy holds only in-frame clones and misses some; the assay was immunoSEQ multiplex PCR. The sample contains approximately 150,000 clones, approximately 79% of which appear only once. The sequenced sample consisted of PBMCs. These receptors originate from a man aged 35 to 55 in good health and CMV-seronegative.

CDR3 in DNA: TGCGCCAGCAGCTCGGGGAGCGGGAGCTACGAGCAGTACTTC. This sequence encodes CASSSGSGSYEQYF. The V and J genes are TRBV5-1 and TRBJ2-7; 8 bases agree with TRBD2. The V and J ends lost 3 bases and 3 bases, in that order; junction bases with no gene match: 5. The CDR3 consists of 14 residues. CDR1 is SGHRS and CDR2 is YFSETQ in the germline V gene. The whole variable domain, remainder taken from reference TRBV5-1 and TRBJ2-7, is KAGVTQTPRYLIKTRGQQVTLSCSPISGHRSVSWYQQTPGQGLQFLFEYFSETQRNKGNFPGRFSGRQFSNSRSEMNVSTLELGDSALYLCASSSGSGSYEQYFGPGTRLTVT.

This chain joins TRBV5-1 and TRBJ2-7; TRBD2 matches 10 bases. J was trimmed by 4 bases and V by 0 bases; bases with no gene match: 4. The CDR3 sequence is 15 residues long. Germline V CDR1 and CDR2: SGHRS, YFSETQ. The CDR3: CASSLVPSGSYEQYF. The CDR3 DNA sequence: TGCGCCAGCAGCTTGGTGCCTAGCGGGAGTTACGAGCAGTACTTC.

The CDR3 reads CASSLGSREDEQFF. In DNA form, the CDR3 reads TGTGCCAGCAGCCTTGGAAGCAGGGAGGATGAGCAGTTCTTC. J is TRBJ2-1 and V is TRBV4-2; a possible D gene is TRBD2 (6 bases). This CDR3 spans 14 amino acids. CDR1 is LGHNA, CDR2 YNFKEQ, per germline. V lost 4 bases and J 8 bases, leaving 15 bases between the germline ends.

The chain carries TRBV4-1 and TRBJ2-3, with 7 bases matching TRBD1. This CDR3 region has 15 residues. Unmatched junction bases numbered 4, after V lost 1 base and J lost 3 bases. Germline values: CDR1 MGHRA, CDR2 YSYEKL. The CDR3 protein is CASSQGQGGTDTQYF. The CDR3 DNA reads TGCGCCAGCAGCCAAGGACAGGGTGGGACAGATACGCAGTATTTT.

The V gene is TRBV7-2, the J gene TRBJ2-5; TRBD1 matches 8 bases. CDR1 and CDR2 from the germline V gene are SGHTA and FQGNSA. The CDR3 sequence is 16 residues long. The V segment lost 4 bases and the J segment 2 bases; nucleotides outside the gene matches: 9. The chain's CDR3 is CASSSGGRGRQETQYF. CDR3 nucleotides: TGTGCCAGCAGCTCAGGGGGCAGGGGCAGGCAAGAGACCCAGTACTTC. The full variable domain, completed using reference TRBV7-2 and TRBJ2-5, is GAGVSQSPSNKVTEKGKDVELRCDPISGHTALYWYRQSLGQGLEFLIYFQGNSAPDKSGLPSDRFSAERTGGSVSTLTIQRTQQEDSAVYLCASSSGGRGRQETQYFGPGTRLLVL.

The rearrangement joins TRBV15 to TRBJ1-2; D not resolved. V gave up 0 bases and J gave up 7 bases, with 9 bases separating them. This CDR3 is 13 amino acids long. Germline V CDR1 and CDR2: LNHNV, YYDKDF (reference sequence). Here the CDR3 reads CATSRDLTFGYTF. CDR3 nucleotides: TGTGCCACCAGCAGAGACCTAACGTTTGGCTACACCTTC.

This rearrangement joins TRBV29-1 to TRBJ2-7; 8 nucleotides match TRBD1. The CDR3 has 15 residues. Germline-derived CDR1 and CDR2 are SQVTM and ANQGSEA. J gave up 2 bases and V 0 bases, and 6 bases lay outside the gene matches. The CDR3 spells CSVEDPTGATYEQYF. In DNA form, the CDR3 reads TGCAGCGTTGAAGACCCGACAGGGGCTACCTACGAGCAGTACTTC.